Below are 2 T cell receptor beta chains sequenced from a single sample in a study of shared clonotypes between healthy human individuals. CD45RO-negative, CCR7-positively selected cells formed the naive CD8 fraction, excluding terminally differentiated effector memory CD45RA+ cells. Sequencing was performed with immunoSEQ multiplex PCR; in TCRdb, only in-frame clones are kept and a portion is missing. The repertoire consists of 600,000 or so clones, with 95% to 98% occurring once and the leading ten covering approximately 0.3%. The sample was naive CD8+ T cells sorted from blood. The receptors were sampled from a man in his thirties or forties in good health.

Worth noting for this clone: Its ends do not fully match the called genes, so a read error is possible. V usage is TRBV12-5 and J usage is TRBJ2-2; 7 nucleotides agree with TRBD2. Germline loops: CDR1 LGHNT, CDR2 FRNRAP. CDR3 length equals 14 residues. The CDR3 DNA reads as TGTGCTAGTGGATTGGGAGGGAGTACCGGGGAGCTGTTTTTT. This codes for CASGLGGSTGELFF.

The gene calls are TRBV27 and TRBJ2-3; TRBD2 matches at 10 bases. CDR1 is MNHEY and CDR2 is SMNVEV in the germline V gene (reference sequence). J gave up 2 bases and V 8 bases, and 10 bases lay outside the gene matches. The CDR3 runs 16 residues. DNA for the CDR3: TGTGCCAGCTCCCCTACAGCGGGAGGGATCACAGATACGCAGTATTTT. Protein product: CASSPTAGGITDTQYF.